These 18 T cell receptor beta chains share one sample of origin, sequenced in a study of blood T cell repertoires in COVID-19. TCRdb's table, derived via immunoSEQ multiplex PCR, lists solely in-frame clones and lacks some. Of roughly 460,000 clones listed, roughly 89% are singletons. Sequencing was performed on peripheral blood. The receptors were sampled from a young man with COVID-19, enrolled during active disease.

The chain joins TRBV27 to TRBJ1-2, with D uncertain. CDR3 length: 15 residues. Germline CDR1 and CDR2: MNHEY and SMNVEV (reference sequence). The germline V and J ends were trimmed by 2 bases and 4 bases, with 14 bases remaining between them. CDR3 loop: CASSLVENGIYGYTF. The CDR3 DNA reads as TGTGCCAGCAGTTTAGTGGAGAACGGTATCTATGGCTACACCTTC.

The chain links TRBV6-1 to TRBJ2-7; D gene uncertain. Germline V CDR1 and CDR2: MNHNS, SASEGT. The CDR3 is 14 amino acids. The germline V and J ends were trimmed by 2 bases and 1 base, with 9 bases remaining between them. Here the CDR3 reads CASSEQRLSYEQYF. The DNA of the CDR3 is TGTGCCAGCAGTGAACAGCGACTTTCCTACGAGCAGTACTTC.

V usage is TRBV6-5 and J usage is TRBJ2-5; 7 bases align to TRBD1. The CDR3 extends over 15 amino acids. The V and J ends lost 2 bases and 5 bases, in that order; junction bases with no gene match: 8. Per germline, CDR1 MNHEY and CDR2 SVGAGI. As DNA, the CDR3 is TGTGCCAGCAGTTACCAGCGGACAGGACAGGAGACCCAGTACTTC. Encoded protein: CASSYQRTGQETQYF.

V and J are TRBV10-1 and TRBJ1-3; D gene unclear. Trimming took off 3 bases at V and 0 bases at J, with 3 bases between the two ends. Germline CDR1 and CDR2: WNHNN and SYGVQD (reference sequence). This CDR3 has 13 amino acids. The CDR3 DNA follows: TGCGCCAGCAGTGACTTCTCTGGAAACACCATATATTTT. Its protein product is CASSDFSGNTIYF.

The rearrangement joins TRBV5-1 to TRBJ2-2; 8 bases align to TRBD1. The germline V gene encodes CDR1 SGHRS and CDR2 YFSETQ. The length of the CDR3 is 15 residues. J lost 6 bases, V lost 0 bases, and 4 bases had no gene match. DNA for the CDR3: TGCGCCAGCAGCTTGGGCAGGGGGCGAGCCGGGGAGCTGTTTTTT. Amino acid sequence: CASSLGRGRAGELFF. Full variable domain (missing parts from reference TRBV5-1 and TRBJ2-2): KAGVTQTPRYLIKTRGQQVTLSCSPISGHRSVSWYQQTPGQGLQFLFEYFSETQRNKGNFPGRFSGRQFSNSRSEMNVSTLELGDSALYLCASSLGRGRAGELFFGEGSRLTVL.

This chain links TRBV19 with TRBJ2-2; 13 bases match TRBD2. CDR1 and CDR2 (germline): LNHDA, SQIVND (reference sequence). V was pared by 8 bases and J by 9 bases, with 9 bases of the junction left unmatched. The CDR3 has 15 amino acids. CDR3 residues: CASRPTSGGARELFF. CDR3 in DNA: TGTGCCAGTCGACCCACTAGCGGGGGGGCCCGGGAGCTGTTTTTT.

The CDR3 nucleotides are TGTGCCAGCAGCTTGTCAGGGGCAGGGACTGAAGCTTTCTTT. Its protein product is CASSLSGAGTEAFF. The chain recombines TRBV7-9 with TRBJ1-1, with D maybe TRBD1 (6 bases). The CDR3 is 14 amino acids. Deletions cut 3 bases from V and 5 bases from J, with 13 bases between. Germline-derived CDR1 and CDR2 are SEHNR and FQNEAQ (reference sequence).

The gene calls are TRBV28 and TRBJ2-3, with 10 positions matching TRBD2. Germline V CDR1 and CDR2: MDHEN, SYDVKM. This CDR3 has 17 amino acids. Losses at the gene ends were 5 bases for V and 3 bases for J; bases not matched to a gene: 11. In DNA, the CDR3 is TGTGCCAGCAGTCCCCTCCTGAGCGGGAGGGCGACAGATACGCAGTATTTT. Protein product: CASSPLLSGRATDTQYF. The full variable domain, its missing parts supplied by reference TRBV28 and TRBJ2-3, is DVKVTQSSRYLVKRTGEKVFLECVQDMDHENMFWYRQDPGLGLRLIYFSYDVKMKEKGDIPEGYSVSREKKERFSLILESASTNQTSMYLCASSPLLSGRATDTQYFGPGTRLTVL.

This chain connects TRBV6-5 to TRBJ1-5, with 7 bases that match TRBD1. CDR1 and CDR2 from the germline V gene are MNHEY and SVGAGI. V lost 6 bases to trimming and J lost 4 bases; unmatched junction nucleotides: 6. The CDR3 is 14 amino acids. For the CDR3, the DNA is TGTGCCAGCAGACCGGGACAGCGTAATCAGCCCCAGCATTTT. This encodes CASRPGQRNQPQHF.

This rearrangement joins TRBV6-6 to TRBJ1-3, with 7 bases that match TRBD1. V lost 6 bases and J lost 6; bases outside the gene matches: 8. CDR1 is MNHNY and CDR2 is SVGAGI in the germline V gene (reference sequence). The CDR3 contains 14 residues. As DNA, the CDR3 is TGTGCCAGCAGCCCCACAGGGGCCCAAAACACCATATATTTT. This gives the protein CASSPTGAQNTIYF.

This chain connects TRBV7-2 to TRBJ2-1, with TRBD2 identical over 8 bases. This CDR3 has 19 residues. The J segment lost 5 bases and the V segment lost 5 bases, leaving 20 bases of the junction unmatched. CDR1 is SGHTA and CDR2 is FQGNSA in the germline V gene. The CDR3 is CASSPGVVRGGLLDNEQFF. In DNA form, the CDR3 reads TGTGCCAGCAGCCCCGGGGTTGTCCGGGGGGGCCTTTTAGACAATGAGCAGTTCTTC.

The chain is built from TRBV14 and TRBJ2-2; no reliable D call. Deletions cut 5 bases from V and 5 bases from J, with 12 bases between. The CDR3 runs 14 residues. Germline CDR1 reads SGHDN; CDR2 reads FVKESK. CDR3 protein: CASSWRRGTGELFF. The CDR3 region has the DNA TGTGCCAGCAGCTGGCGAAGAGGAACCGGGGAGCTGTTTTTT.

V and J are TRBV3-1 (or the pseudogene TRBV3-2) and TRBJ2-1; 9 bases map to TRBD2. Losses at the gene ends were 4 bases for V and 14 bases for J; bases not matched to a gene: 9. The CDR3 is 13 amino acids. Germline loops: CDR1 LGHDT, CDR2 YNNKEL (reference sequence). The CDR3 spells CASSLSIAGAKFF. The CDR3 nucleotides read TGTGCCAGCAGCCTTAGTATAGCGGGAGCAAAGTTCTTC.

V is TRBV4-1 and J is TRBJ2-2, with D perhaps matching TRBD2 (5 bases). Deletions cut 0 bases from V and 7 bases from J, with 12 bases between. This CDR3 is built from 15 residues. Germline loops: CDR1 MGHRA, CDR2 YSYEKL. In DNA form, the CDR3 reads TGCGCCAGCAGCCAAGATGGGTTGCGGGTCGGGGAGCTGTTTTTT. It specifies CASSQDGLRVGELFF.

This rearrangement joins TRBV30 to TRBJ2-3; 7 positions match TRBD2. The V gene end was trimmed by 0 bases and the J gene end by 2 bases; junction bases not matched to a gene: 2. Germline V lookup: CDR1 GTSNPN, CDR2 SVGIG (reference sequence). The CDR3 is made up of 14 amino acids. CDR3 nucleotides: TGTGCCTGGAGTGTACGGGGGGACACAGATACGCAGTATTTT. It encodes CAWSVRGDTDTQYF.

This sequence joins TRBV7-8 and TRBJ1-5, with TRBD1 identical over 8 bases. The trim removed 5 bases at V and 7 bases at J, leaving 19 bases unmatched. The CDR3 runs to 18 residues. Germline values: CDR1 SGHVS, CDR2 FQNEAQ. The CDR3 reads CASSPTNKQGVLVQPQHF. The CDR3 DNA sequence: TGTGCCAGCAGCCCTACCAACAAACAGGGGGTTCTGGTACAGCCCCAGCATTTT.

This chain connects TRBV29-1 to TRBJ1-2; D call uncertain. Germline V gene lookup returns CDR1 SQVTM and CDR2 ANQGSEA. This CDR3 has 13 amino acids. V lost 6 bases and J 3 bases, leaving 14 bases between the germline ends. For the CDR3, the DNA is TGCAGCGTGACGGGTGGCGGCCACTATGGCTACACCTTC. It specifies CSVTGGGHYGYTF.

The chain combines TRBV19 with TRBJ1-6; 7 bases are a match to TRBD1. Germline assignment: CDR1 LNHDA and CDR2 SQIVND (reference sequence). J lost 0 bases, V lost 1 base, and 0 bases had no gene match. This CDR3 contains 16 residues. CDR3 coding DNA: TGTGCCAGTAGTATAGGGGACAGCTCCTATAATTCACCCCTCCACTTT. Protein sequence: CASSIGDSSYNSPLHF.